Below, one T cell receptor beta chain is given with its context. The antigen remains undetermined. This record comes from a study of cytomegalovirus exposure and HLA in healthy donors. General study points: The study put 150 to 200 TCR beta chains on its list as cytomegalovirus-associated. At a 0.05 false discovery rate, a later analysis found approximately 15,000 TCR beta sequences to be associated with HLA alleles. Rare TCR sequences predominated, though certain public TCRs were found in many donors.

60 Vbeta and 13 Jbeta primers were used in PCR. Produced via immunoSEQ multiplex PCR; TCRdb's table is partial and in-frame only. The sample includes 87,000 or so clones, 50% to 80% of them seen just once. With 4 bases removed from V and 5 bases from J, the gap between germline ends came to 16 bases. CDR3 length: 14 amino acids. The germline V gene has CDR1 SGHNT and CDR2 YYREEE (reference sequence). This clonotype was obtained from a man aged 55 to 69 in good health and CMV-seronegative. Input material: PBMCs. This chain links TRBV5-4 with TRBJ2-7; tentatively, D is TRBD1 (5 bases). CDR3: CASSQKGSVNEQYF. In nucleotides, the CDR3 is TGTGCCAGCAGCCAGAAGGGGTCTGTCAACGAGCAGTACTTC.